This T cell receptor (beta chain) was sequenced for a study of CD8 T cells in Susac syndrome. This clonotype was counted between two and nine times. A quantity of about 0.45 to 1 ug RNA underwent reverse transcription using random hexamers. It was immunoSEQ multiplex PCR that amplified TCR beta CDR3 across 54 Vbeta and 13 Jbeta. TCRdb re-analysed the immunoSEQ multiplex PCR reads in MiXCR, keeping a single row per CDR3 protein. In the table there are about 150,000 distinct CDR3 sequences, 95% to 96% of which are singletons. Trimming removed 1 base from V and 4 bases from J; junction bases left unmatched: 4. This CDR3 has 14 residues. Germline values: CDR1 SGHAT, CDR2 FQNNGV.

Source material: CD8+ T cells from PBMCs. The source is a human donor with multiple sclerosis. The V and J genes are TRBV11-2 and TRBJ2-7; 7 nucleotides align to TRBD2. The CDR3 loop reads CASSLGGGMYEQYF. The CDR3 DNA is TGTGCCAGCAGCTTAGGCGGGGGTATGTACGAGCAGTACTTC.